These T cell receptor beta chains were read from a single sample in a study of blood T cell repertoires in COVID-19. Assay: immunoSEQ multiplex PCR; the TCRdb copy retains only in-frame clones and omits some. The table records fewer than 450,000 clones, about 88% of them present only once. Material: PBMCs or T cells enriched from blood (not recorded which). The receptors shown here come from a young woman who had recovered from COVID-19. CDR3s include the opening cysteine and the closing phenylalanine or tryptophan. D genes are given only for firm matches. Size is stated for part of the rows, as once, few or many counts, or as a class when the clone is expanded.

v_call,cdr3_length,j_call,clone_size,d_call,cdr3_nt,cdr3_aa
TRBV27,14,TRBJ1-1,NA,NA,TGTGCCAGCAGTTTGGCCGGAGTAGGCGCTGAAGCTTTCTTT,CASSLAGVGAEAFF
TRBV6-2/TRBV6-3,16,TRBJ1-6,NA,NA,TGTGCCAGCAGTTGGGGCACCGACTCCTATAATTCACCCCTCCACTTT,CASSWGTDSYNSPLHF
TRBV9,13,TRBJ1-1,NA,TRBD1,TGTGCCAGCACGTCGGGACAGGGAACTGAAGCTTTCTTT,CASTSGQGTEAFF
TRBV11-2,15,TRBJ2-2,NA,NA,TGTGCCAGCAGCTTATTAGCGAGGAGGAACGGGGAGCTGTTTTTT,CASSLLARRNGELFF
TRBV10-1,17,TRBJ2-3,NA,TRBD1,TGCGCCAGCAGTGATCCCTACCTGGGACAGGGGGCAGATACGCAGTATTTT,CASSDPYLGQGADTQYF
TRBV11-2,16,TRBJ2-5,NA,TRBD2,TGTGCCAGCAGCTCCCTCGGGGGGGCGTCTCGTGAGACCCAGTACTTC,CASSSLGGASRETQYF
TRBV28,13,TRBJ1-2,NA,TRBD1,TGTGCCAGCAGTTTGGACAGGGGGCTTAGCTACACCTTC,CASSLDRGLSYTF
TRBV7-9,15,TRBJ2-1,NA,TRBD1,TGTGCCAGCAGAAGCGGACAGGGGGCTCACAATGAGCAGTTCTTC,CASRSGQGAHNEQFF
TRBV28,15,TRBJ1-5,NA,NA,TGTGCCAGCAGTCGAACAGGGCCCCGCGATCAGCCCCAGCATTTT,CASSRTGPRDQPQHF
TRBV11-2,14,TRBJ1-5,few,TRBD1,TGTGCCAGCAGCCGAGGACAGGCCAATCAGCCCCAGCATTTT,CASSRGQANQPQHF
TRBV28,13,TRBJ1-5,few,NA,TGTGCCAGCAGTCAAACGTTGCGGCCAGCCCAGCATTTT,CASSQTLRPAQHF
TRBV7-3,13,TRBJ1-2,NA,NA,TGTGCCAGCAGCCCCAGGTTCGGTTATGGCTACACCTTC,CASSPRFGYGYTF
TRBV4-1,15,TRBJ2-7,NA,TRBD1,TGCGCCAGCAGCCAAGGACAGGGGGCTCCCTACGAGCAGTACTTC,CASSQGQGAPYEQYF
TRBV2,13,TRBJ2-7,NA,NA,TGTGCCAGCAGTTCGGACATTCCCTACGAGCAGTACTTC,CASSSDIPYEQYF
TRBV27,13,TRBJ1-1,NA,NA,TGTGCCAGCAGTTTATCGACCTTATCGGGAGCTTTCTTT,CASSLSTLSGAFF
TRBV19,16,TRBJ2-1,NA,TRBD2,TGTGCCAGTGGGGGACTAGCGGAAACGACCGACAATGAGCAGTTCTTC,CASGGLAETTDNEQFF
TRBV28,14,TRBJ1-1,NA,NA,TGTGCCAGCAGTTTCCCTACCGGGTACACTGAAGCTTTCTTT,CASSFPTGYTEAFF
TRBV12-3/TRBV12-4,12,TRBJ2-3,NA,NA,TGTGCCAGCAGTCAGGGTAAGGGTACGCAGTATTTT,CASSQGKGTQYF
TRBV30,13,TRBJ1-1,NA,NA,TGTGCCTGGAGTGTTATCCGGGAGACTGAAGCTTTCTTT,CAWSVIRETEAFF
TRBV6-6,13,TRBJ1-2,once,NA,TGTGCCAGCAGTTTGGAGCAGGGTTATGGCTACACCTTC,CASSLEQGYGYTF
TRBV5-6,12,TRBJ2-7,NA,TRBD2,TGTGCCAGCAGCTCCGGGACTAGCGACATGCCGTGG,CASSSGTSDMPW
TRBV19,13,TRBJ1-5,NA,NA,TGTGCCACCTCAAGAGGGAGCGGGCAGCCCCAGCATTTT,CATSRGSGQPQHF
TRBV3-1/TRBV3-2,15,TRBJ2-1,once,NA,TGTGCCAGCAGCCCCAGCGGTGGCTCCTACAATGAGCAGTTCTTC,CASSPSGGSYNEQFF
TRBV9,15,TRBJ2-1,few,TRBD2,TGTGCCAGCAGCCAGAGAAGCGGGGGTTACAATGAGCAGTTCTTC,CASSQRSGGYNEQFF
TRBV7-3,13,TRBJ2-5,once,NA,TGTGCCAGCAGTTTCAGACAGCAAGAGACCCAGTACTTC,CASSFRQQETQYF
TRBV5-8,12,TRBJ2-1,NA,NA,TGTGCCAGCAGCTTTGGAGGGCATGAGCAGTTCTTC,CASSFGGHEQFF
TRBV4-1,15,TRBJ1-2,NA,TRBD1,TGCGCCAGCAGCCAAGCGGGACAGGGGACCTATGGCTACACCTTC,CASSQAGQGTYGYTF
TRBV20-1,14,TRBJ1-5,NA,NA,TGCAGTGCTAGTCTAAGGACGGGGAATCAGCCCCAGCATTTT,CSASLRTGNQPQHF
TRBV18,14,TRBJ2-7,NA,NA,TGTGCCAGCTCATTGGGCCCAGATCCCTACGAGCAGTACTTC,CASSLGPDPYEQYF
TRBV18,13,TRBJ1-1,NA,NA,TGTGCCAGCTCACCACGCGGGCCAAAAGAAGCTTTCTTT,CASSPRGPKEAFF
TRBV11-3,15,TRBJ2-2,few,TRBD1,TGTGCCAGCAGCCACGGGACAGAAAACACCGGGGAGCTGTTTTTT,CASSHGTENTGELFF
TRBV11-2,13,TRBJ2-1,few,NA,TGTGCCAGCAGCCGAGGGTGGAACAATGAGCAGTTCTTC,CASSRGWNNEQFF
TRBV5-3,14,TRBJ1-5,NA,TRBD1,TGTGCCAGAAGCTTGTCCAGGGGGCATCAGCCCCAGCATTTT,CARSLSRGHQPQHF
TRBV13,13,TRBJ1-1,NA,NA,TGTGCCAGCATTGGCCGGGAGAACACTGAAGCTTTCTTT,CASIGRENTEAFF
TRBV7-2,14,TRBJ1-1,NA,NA,TGTGCCAGCACCTATTCCCGCAGTGGGCCCGAAGCTTTCTTT,CASTYSRSGPEAFF
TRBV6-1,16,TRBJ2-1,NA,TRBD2,TGTGCCAGCAGTGATTACGCGGGGGGCTCCTACAATGAGCAGTTCTTC,CASSDYAGGSYNEQFF
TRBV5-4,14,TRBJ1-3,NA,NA,TGTGCCAGCAGCTCGGACAGCTCTGGAAACACCATATATTTT,CASSSDSSGNTIYF
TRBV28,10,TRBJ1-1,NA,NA,TGTGCTTCCCAACTCACTGAAGCTTTCTTT,CASQLTEAFF
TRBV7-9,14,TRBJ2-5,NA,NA,TGTGCCAGCAGCTTAACGGGGATCCAAGAGACCCAGTACTTC,CASSLTGIQETQYF
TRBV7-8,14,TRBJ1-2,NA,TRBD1,TGTGCCAGCAGCTCGGGACAGGGCCCTTGGGGCTACACCTTC,CASSSGQGPWGYTF
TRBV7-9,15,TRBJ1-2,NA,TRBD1,TGTGCCAGCAGCAGCGACAGGGGGCTGGGCTATGGCTACACCTTC,CASSSDRGLGYGYTF
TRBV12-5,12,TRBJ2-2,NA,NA,TGTGCTAGTGGTTTGAAACAGGGGGAGCTGTTTTTT,CASGLKQGELFF
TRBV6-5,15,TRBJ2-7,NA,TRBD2,TGTGCCAGCAGTTACGAGACTAGCGGGGGTTACGAGCAGTACTTC,CASSYETSGGYEQYF
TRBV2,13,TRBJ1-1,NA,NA,TGTGCCAGCACCCGCGGGGAGAACACTGAAGCTTTCTTT,CASTRGENTEAFF
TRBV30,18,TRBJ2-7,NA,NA,TGTGCCTGCTCCCTCAAACTTGAAGGGACACTGAACTACGTAGAGCAGTACTTC,CACSLKLEGTLNYVEQYF
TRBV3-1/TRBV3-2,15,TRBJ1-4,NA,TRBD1,TGTGCCAGCAGCAGTCGGACAGGGCGGGATGAAAAACTGTTTTTT,CASSSRTGRDEKLFF
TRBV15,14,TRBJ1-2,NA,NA,TGTGCCACCAGCGAGGTCGCTTTCGGCTATGGCTACACCTTC,CATSEVAFGYGYTF
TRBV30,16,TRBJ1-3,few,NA,TGTGCCTGGAGCGGGGGACTTTTAGGCTCTGGAAACACCATATATTTT,CAWSGGLLGSGNTIYF
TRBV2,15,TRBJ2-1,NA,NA,TGTGCCAGCAGTGGAGGGGACTTTTCCTACAATGAGCAGTTCTTC,CASSGGDFSYNEQFF
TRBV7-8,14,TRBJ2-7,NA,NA,TGTGCCAGCAGAGACGACCGGGTTGCCTACGAGCAGTACTTC,CASRDDRVAYEQYF
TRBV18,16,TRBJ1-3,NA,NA,TGTGCCAGCTCTGACGTCGGGGGAAGGACTGGAAACACCATATATTTT,CASSDVGGRTGNTIYF
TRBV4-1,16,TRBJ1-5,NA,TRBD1,TGCGCCAGCAGCCAAGATATAGCAGGGGGCGATCAGCCCCAGCATTTT,CASSQDIAGGDQPQHF
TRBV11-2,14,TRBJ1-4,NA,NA,TGTGCCAGCAGCTCGGAGCATCTACTAGAAAAACTGTTTTTT,CASSSEHLLEKLFF
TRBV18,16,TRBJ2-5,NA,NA,TGTGCCAGCTCACCCAGTACCCGGTGGACAGAAGAGACCCAGTACTTC,CASSPSTRWTEETQYF
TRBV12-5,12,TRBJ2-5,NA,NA,TGTGCTAGTGTAGGAGGTTCTGAGACCCAGTACTTC,CASVGGSETQYF
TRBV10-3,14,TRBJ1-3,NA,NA,TGTGCCATCAGGAACCAGGGAACTGGAAACACCATATATTTT,CAIRNQGTGNTIYF
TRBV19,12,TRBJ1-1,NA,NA,TGTGCCAGTAGTCGCAGGGCCACTGAAGCTTTCTTT,CASSRRATEAFF
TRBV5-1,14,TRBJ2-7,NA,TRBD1,TGCGCCAGCAGCTTGGGGACAGGGGTAGGGGAGCAGTACTTC,CASSLGTGVGEQYF
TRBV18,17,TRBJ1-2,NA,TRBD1,TGTGCCAGCTCACCACCGCAGGCGGCAGGGGGTAGCTATGGCTACACCTTC,CASSPPQAAGGSYGYTF